This is a list of T cell receptor beta chains from one sample in a study of blood T cell repertoires in COVID-19. Sequenced by immunoSEQ multiplex PCR; TCRdb stores in-frame clones only, minus some. The sample comprises some 200,000 clones, about 80% of which are singletons, and 6.9% rests with the top ten. Sequencing used peripheral blood. All receptors come from a human donor with acute or convalescent COVID-19. The donor label of this sample is uncertain. Both conserved end residues are part of each CDR3. A D gene is named only where the DNA matches it firmly. Not all rows give a size; the values are once, few, many and, for expanded clones, a class.

-	-	TRBV6-1	TRBJ2-1	CASSVRTAISYNEQFF	TGTGCCAGCAGTGTTAGGACAGCAATCTCCTACAATGAGCAGTTCTTC
-	-	TRBV7-7	TRBJ2-5	CASSLGQQETQYF	TGTGCCAGCAGCTTAGGACAGCAAGAGACCCAGTACTTC
-	-	TRBV21-1	TRBJ2-7	CASALGLADNYSYEQYF	TGTGCCAGCGCCCTGGGACTAGCGGACAACTACTCCTACGAGCAGTACTTC
-	TRBD1	TRBV7-9	TRBJ2-7	CASSPGQLDIEQYF	TGTGCCAGCAGCCCGGGACAGCTGGATATTGAGCAGTACTTC
-	-	TRBV19	TRBJ1-3	CASSLRTEGNTIYF	TGTGCCAGTAGCCTGAGGACAGAAGGAAACACCATATATTTT
-	-	TRBV18	TRBJ1-1	CASSSQGTEAFF	TGTGCCAGCTCATCGCAGGGGACTGAAGCTTTCTTT
-	-	TRBV14	TRBJ2-7	CASSPLGAGQGRTYEQYF	TGTGCCAGCAGCCCCCTGGGGGCCGGCCAGGGACGAACCTACGAGCAGTACTTC
-	-	TRBV13	TRBJ1-4	CASSQRGADEKLFF	TGTGCCAGCAGCCAACGGGGGGCGGATGAAAAACTGTTTTTT
-	TRBD1	TRBV6-2/TRBV6-3	TRBJ1-1	CASSSGRTGIKWAFF	TGTGCCAGCAGTTCGGGGCGGACAGGCATCAAGTGGGCTTTCTTT
-	-	TRBV5-4	TRBJ1-1	CASSHTGSREAFF	TGTGCCAGCAGCCACACAGGGAGCCGTGAAGCTTTCTTT
few	-	TRBV5-4	TRBJ1-2	CASSPPGVNYGYTF	TGTGCCAGCAGCCCCCCCGGAGTGAACTATGGCTACACCTTC
-	TRBD2	TRBV10-3	TRBJ2-5	CAISRTSGNQETQYF	TGTGCCATCAGTCGGACTAGCGGGAACCAAGAGACCCAGTACTTC
-	TRBD2	TRBV19	TRBJ2-7	CASSGRREVGEQYF	TGTGCCAGTAGTGGTCGGCGGGAGGTCGGCGAGCAGTACTTC
-	-	TRBV30	TRBJ2-5	CAWSAQSPETQYF	TGTGCCTGGAGTGCCCAAAGCCCAGAGACCCAGTACTTC
few	TRBD2	TRBV25-1	TRBJ2-3	CASISSGRRADTQYF	TGTGCCAGCATCAGTAGCGGGAGACGGGCAGATACGCAGTATTTT
-	TRBD1	TRBV10-3	TRBJ2-7	CAIRPGTGSYEQYF	TGTGCCATCAGACCCGGGACAGGGTCCTACGAGCAGTACTTC
-	-	TRBV7-8	TRBJ2-6	CASRSGANVLTF	TGTGCCAGCCGCTCTGGGGCCAACGTCCTGACTTTC
-	-	TRBV5-1	TRBJ1-1	CASSLGQGLTEAFF	TGCGCCAGCAGCTTAGGCCAGGGGTTAACTGAAGCTTTCTTT
-	-	TRBV11-2	TRBJ1-1	CASRPRVYTEAFF	TGTGCCAGCCGCCCCAGGGTGTACACTGAAGCTTTCTTT
-	TRBD2	TRBV12-5	TRBJ2-2	CASGLAGGPGELFF	TGTGCTAGTGGTCTAGCGGGAGGGCCCGGGGAGCTGTTTTTT
-	TRBD1	TRBV7-9	TRBJ1-1	CASSLGQGAEAFF	TGTGCCAGCAGCTTAGGACAGGGAGCTGAAGCTTTCTTT
-	TRBD1	TRBV12-3/TRBV12-4	TRBJ1-2	CASSSTGGFGYTF	TGTGCCAGCAGTTCCACAGGGGGATTTGGCTACACCTTC
-	-	TRBV5-4	TRBJ2-5	CASSLSLEETQYF	TGTGCCAGCAGCTTAAGTTTGGAGGAGACCCAGTACTTC
-	-	TRBV7-2	TRBJ1-1	CASSFPGRSGNTEAFF	TGTGCCAGCAGCTTTCCAGGCAGATCCGGGAACACTGAAGCTTTCTTT
-	TRBD1	TRBV10-3	TRBJ1-4	CAISERGTGTEKLFF	TGTGCCATCAGTGAGCGAGGGACAGGGACAGAAAAACTGTTTTTT
-	-	TRBV9	TRBJ1-1	CASSPRGAENTEAFF	TGTGCCAGCAGCCCCCGGGGGGCGGAGAACACTGAAGCTTTCTTT
-	TRBD2	TRBV5-5	TRBJ2-5	CASSPFSGTETQYF	TGTGCCAGCAGCCCATTTAGCGGGACGGAGACCCAGTACTTC
-	-	TRBV7-2	TRBJ1-5	CASSLGQTRPQHF	TGTGCCAGCAGCTTAGGACAGACTCGGCCCCAGCATTTT